The 25 T cell receptor beta chains reported below all come from one sample, sequenced in a study of T cells after yellow fever vaccination. TCRdb independently ran MiXCR on the 5' RACE reads; one entry per CDR3 protein. The table includes about 250,000 distinct CDR3 sequences, roughly 3.7% detected once. Sequencing was performed on PBMCs, taken 15 days after the yellow fever booster vaccination. These receptors all stem from a man younger than 30 who received the YFV17D yellow fever vaccine.

This clonotype was seen many times. The chain employs TRBV5-1 and TRBJ2-2; TRBD1 or TRBD2 may be the D gene (5 bases each). V was trimmed by 3 bases and J by 3 bases, leaving 12 bases between them. Germline loops: CDR1 SGHRS, CDR2 YFSETQ. This CDR3 region has 15 residues. The CDR3 bases are TGCGCCAGCAGCTCCGCTCGGGGCTACACCGGGGAGCTGTTTTTT. It translates to CASSSARGYTGELFF.

There are many counts of this clonotype. The J gene is TRBJ2-7, the V gene TRBV5-1; 8 bases map to TRBD2. CDR3 length: 16 amino acids. Trimming cost V 1 base and J 2 bases; bases outside gene matches: 8. From germline, CDR1 is SGHRS and CDR2 YFSETQ. In DNA form, the CDR3 reads TGCGCCAGCAGCTTGCGGGGGGGTTTAGGAACCTACGAGCAGTACTTC. Protein: CASSLRGGLGTYEQYF.

This clonotype was recorded many times. The chain carries TRBV12-3 or TRBV12-4 and TRBJ2-3; TRBD2 agrees at 15 bases. The CDR3 totals 19 residues. With V trimmed by 8 bases and J by 3 bases, 15 bases remained unmatched. CDR3 bases: TGTGCCAGCCGAGGGGGACTAGCGGGGGGACCGTTTATTACAGATACGCAGTATTTT. As protein: CASRGGLAGGPFITDTQYF.

This clonotype was seen many times. This sequence joins TRBV5-5 and TRBJ2-3; D perhaps matches TRBD2 (5 bases). There are 12 residues in the CDR3. From germline, CDR1 is SGHKS and CDR2 YYEKEE (reference sequence). The V end lost 1 base, the J end lost 14 bases, and 14 bases lay between the germline ends. CDR3 nucleotide sequence: TGTGCCAGCAGCTTGCAGGCGGGTCGTCTGTATTTT. Residues: CASSLQAGRLYF.

This clonotype was counted ten times or more. V is TRBV30 and J is TRBJ2-7, with 7 bases fitting TRBD1. Germline CDR1 GTSNPN, CDR2 SVGIG (reference sequence). This CDR3 has 13 amino acids. The trim removed 2 bases at V and 2 bases at J, leaving 3 bases unmatched. CDR3 residues: CAWSRDSPYEQYF. The CDR3 DNA reads TGTGCCTGGAGTAGGGACAGTCCCTACGAGCAGTACTTC.

A few counts support this clonotype. Given a much more abundant clone one base away, this may be a read error. The chain has TRBV5-1 and TRBJ2-5; D not resolved. The CDR3 has 14 amino acids. V lost 3 bases, J lost 2 bases, and 11 bases lay in between. The V gene's germline CDR1 is SGHRS and CDR2 YFSETQ. Written as DNA, the CDR3 is TGCGCCAGCAGCTACCGGGCCGCTCAAGAGACCCAGTACTTC. Residues: CASSYRAAQETQYF.

At least ten counts were recorded for this clonotype. The CDR3 sequence is CASSPGGGAYEQYV. In DNA form, the CDR3 reads TGTGCCAGCAGTCCGGGGGGAGGGGCCTACGAGCAGTACGTC. This sequence joins TRBV28 and TRBJ2-7; 7 bases line up with TRBD2. Germline assignment: CDR1 MDHEN and CDR2 SYDVKM. The CDR3 is made up of 14 amino acids. Losses at the gene ends were 5 bases for V and 2 bases for J; bases not matched to a gene: 6.

The sample holds many counts of this clonotype. The chain uses TRBV7-8 and TRBJ2-7, with D perhaps matching TRBD1 (5 bases). Germline V gives CDR1 SGHVS, CDR2 FQNEAQ. The CDR3 runs 14 residues. The V gene lost 3 bases and the J gene lost 3 bases, with 12 bases spanning the gap. The CDR3 coding sequence is TGTGCCAGCAGCTTTTCACTGGGGCACTACGAGCAGTACGTC. Translated: CASSFSLGHYEQYV.

In its sample, this clonotype was seen many times. The genes are TRBV4-3 and TRBJ2-2; 7 bases fit TRBD1. CDR1 and CDR2 (germline): LGHNA, YSLEER. V lost 2 bases to trimming and J lost 4 bases; unmatched junction nucleotides: 13. The CDR3 loop spans 18 amino acids. The CDR3 spells CASSQSQSLTGATGELFF. The CDR3 DNA reads as TGCGCCAGCAGCCAAAGCCAAAGCCTTACAGGGGCCACCGGGGAGCTGTTTTTT.

Turning to this clonotype: One junction end disagrees with the germline gene, perhaps due to a read error. The chain combines TRBV7-3 with TRBJ2-5; 8 bases align to TRBD1. The CDR3 extends over 14 amino acids. The germline gives CDR1 SGHTA, CDR2 FQGTGA. The DNA of the CDR3 is TGTGCCAGCTGCCCCGGACAGGGTGAAGAGACCGAGTACTTC. Its protein is CASCPGQGEETEYF.

This clonotype was counted many times. This chain uses TRBV7-2 with TRBJ2-7; 8 nucleotides agree with TRBD2. Germline V CDR1 and CDR2: SGHTA, FQGNSA. This CDR3 is built from 15 residues. The V segment lost 3 bases and the J segment 2 bases; nucleotides outside the gene matches: 6. CDR3 bases: TGTGCCAGCAGCTTTACGGGGGGGGCCCCCTACGAGCAGTACTTC. Protein product: CASSFTGGAPYEQYF.

The J gene is TRBJ1-2, the V gene TRBV7-2; D remains ambiguous. Germline V CDR1 and CDR2: SGHTA, FQGNSA. The CDR3 sequence is 16 residues long. V was pared by 0 bases and J by 3 bases, with 14 bases between. As DNA, the CDR3 is TGTGCCAGCAGCTTAGCCACAGCACGTGGGGACTATGGCTACACCTTC. Amino acid sequence: CASSLATARGDYGYTF.

In its sample, this clonotype was seen many times. The CDR3 DNA follows: TGCGCCAGCAGCTTGGGGGAGCCCTCCGGAAACACCATATATTTT. Translating it yields CASSLGEPSGNTIYF. J is TRBJ1-3 and V is TRBV5-1; D is ambiguous. The germline V gene encodes CDR1 SGHRS and CDR2 YFSETQ. Trimming took off 0 bases at V and 4 bases at J, with 11 bases between the two ends. The CDR3 is 15 residues long.

This clonotype was observed many times. The CDR3 loop is CASSQDMGQRNTEAFF. Written as DNA, the CDR3 is TGCGCCAGCAGCCAAGATATGGGACAGAGAAACACTGAAGCTTTCTTT. The rearrangement links TRBV4-3 to TRBJ1-1, with TRBD1 identical over 7 bases. The CDR3 totals 16 residues. Trimming cost V 0 bases and J 2 bases; bases outside gene matches: 6. Per germline, CDR1 LGHNA and CDR2 YSLEER.

This chain connects TRBV5-6 to TRBJ1-1; D may be TRBD1 (5 bases). The CDR3 contains 16 residues. Trimming pared 3 bases from V and 0 bases from J, leaving 15 bases between. From germline, CDR1 is SGHDT and CDR2 YYEEEE. CDR3 nucleotides: TGTGCCAGCAGCTCCTATACCACAGGTGTGAACACTGAAGCTTTCTTT. Amino acid sequence: CASSSYTTGVNTEAFF.

This clonotype was recorded many times. V gene TRBV5-5 combines with J gene TRBJ2-7; 7 bases match TRBD1. Germline-derived CDR1 and CDR2 are SGHKS and YYEKEE (reference sequence). J gave up 3 bases and V 9 bases, and 12 bases lay outside the gene matches. The CDR3 length is 14 residues. The CDR3 region is CATSSPGQNYEQYV. CDR3 nucleotide sequence: TGTGCCACTTCCTCCCCGGGACAGAACTACGAGCAGTACGTC.

This clonotype was observed many times. The CDR3, as DNA: TGCGCCAGCAGTGATGTGACAGGGGTCAACGAGCAGTACTTC. Protein sequence: CASSDVTGVNEQYF. The rearrangement links TRBV10-1 to TRBJ2-7; TRBD1 matches 8 bases. V was clipped by 3 bases and J by 5 bases; unmatched bases: 6. The CDR3 runs 14 residues. CDR1 and CDR2 from the germline V gene are WNHNN and SYGVQD (reference sequence).

Many counts were recorded for this clonotype. This chain uses TRBV28 with TRBJ1-5; no reliable D call. The CDR3 covers 14 residues. The V end was cut by 6 bases, the J end by 0 bases, with 9 bases between. Germline V gene lookup returns CDR1 MDHEN and CDR2 SYDVKM. This CDR3 is CASRGVNSNQPQHF. Here the CDR3 DNA reads TGTGCCAGCAGGGGAGTTAATAGCAATCAGCCCCAGCATTTT.

The table lists this clonotype with many counts. This chain joins TRBV12-3 or TRBV12-4 and TRBJ1-3; D is ambiguous. This CDR3 has 11 residues. With 3 bases removed from V and 9 bases from J, the gap between germline ends came to 6 bases. CDR3 DNA sequence: TGTGCCAGCAGTTTCGGCGGCACCATATATTTT. Encoded protein: CASSFGGTIYF.

This clonotype was counted between two and nine times. This chain joins TRBV25-1 and TRBJ1-2; D is unresolved. The CDR3 extends over 15 amino acids. Germline-derived CDR1 and CDR2 are MGHDK and SYGVNS. The V end lost 0 bases, the J end lost 5 bases, and 13 bases lay between the germline ends. CDR3 nucleotide sequence: TGTGCCAGCAGTGAATATAACACCAGGCTGTATGGCTACACCTTC. Translation: CASSEYNTRLYGYTF.

This clonotype was recorded at least ten times. The chain couples TRBV6-5 to TRBJ2-5; the match to TRBD2 covers 7 bases. Germline V gene data show CDR1 as MNHEY and CDR2 as SVGAGI. Trimming removed 3 bases from V and 4 bases from J; junction bases left unmatched: 5. This CDR3 is built from 14 residues. The CDR3 protein is CASSYTGGGETQYF. Written as DNA, the CDR3 is TGTGCCAGCAGTTATACGGGAGGTGGAGAGACCCAGTACTTC.

This clonotype was seen many times. This chain joins TRBV29-1 and TRBJ2-3; D unresolved. CDR1 and CDR2 from the germline V gene are SQVTM and ANQGSEA. The CDR3 consists of 18 residues. Deletions cut 1 base from V and 2 bases from J, with 22 bases between. CDR3 nucleotide sequence: TGCAGCGTTGAAGGAGTCGACCCAGTTCGGCGGAACACAGATACGCAGTATTTT. It translates to CSVEGVDPVRRNTDTQYF.

This clonotype was picked up many times. V is TRBV7-2 and J is TRBJ2-3, with D maybe TRBD1 (5 bases). Germline V CDR1 and CDR2: SGHTA, FQGNSA. The CDR3 has 16 amino acids. Trimming removed 0 bases from V and 0 bases from J, with 10 bases in between. DNA of the CDR3: TGTGCCAGCAGCTTAGCGGGGCCCCCTAGCACAGATACGCAGTATTTT. This gives the protein CASSLAGPPSTDTQYF.

This clonotype was counted ten times or more. V gene TRBV7-3 combines with J gene TRBJ2-3, with 10 positions matching TRBD2. This CDR3 is built from 16 residues. V dropped 4 bases and J dropped 4; count of bases not matched to a gene: 8. Germline loops: CDR1 SGHTA, CDR2 FQGTGA. CDR3 coding DNA: TGTGCCAGCAGCTCGACAGTAGCGGGGGGCCCAGATACGCAGTATTTT. This encodes CASSSTVAGGPDTQYF.

This sequence joins TRBV30 and TRBJ1-1, with D maybe TRBD1 (5 bases). V was cut by 3 bases and J by 6 bases, with 11 bases left in between. Germline lookup yields CDR1 GTSNPN and CDR2 SVGIG (reference sequence). The CDR3 is 12 residues long. The CDR3 is CAWRGLGPEAFF. Here the CDR3 DNA reads TGTGCCTGGAGGGGGTTGGGGCCTGAAGCTTTCTTT. The whole variable domain, remainder taken from reference TRBV30 and TRBJ1-1, is SQTIHQWPATLVQPVGSPLSLECTVEGTSNPNLYWYRQAAGRGLQLLFYSVGIGQISSEVPQNLSASRPQDRQFILSSKKLLLSDSGFYLCAWRGLGPEAFFGQGTRLTVV.